This T cell receptor (beta chain) was profiled in a study of blood T cell repertoires in COVID-19 (dated by TCRdb to between 2020 and 2021). For context, the study as a whole: The collaborator samples originated in the United States, Italy and Spain and spanned the acute and convalescent phases of COVID-19. A de-identified subject ID, COVID-19 status, age in years and sex were almost always included in the sample metadata. The samples were drawn from two sources: the first 160 participants of the ongoing ImmuneRACE study, and fewer than 1,500 subjects contributed by 6 global collaborators. Where available, HLA class I and class II types were taken from metadata supplied by the sample provider and were not determined by assay-based typing. Subjects who had been exposed to COVID-19, were actively infected with it, or had recovered from it provided the deeply sampled blood TCRbeta repertoires that made up the dataset. A freely available public database, intended as a resource for researchers studying the immune response to SARS-CoV-2, is where the repertoires were released. The material from the prospective study consisted of cDNA or gDNA derived from T cells, B-cell-depleted T cells, or PBMCs.

One collaborating source in Seattle enrolled patients while the patients were actively infected and followed the patients over time throughout the course of disease. The collaborating institutions used their own protocols to collect whole blood in K2EDTA tubes. For TCRbeta analysis, collaborators shipped samples as frozen whole blood, isolated PBMCs, or DNA extracted from either of those sample types. Paper-wide results and their limitations: Clinical and demographic metadata were provided uncurated, with the amount varying by source and participant.

The CDR3 spans 16 residues, from the cysteine through the phenylalanine. Kept here is only the CDR3 DNA, which spans 48 bases and is read in frame from base 1. The germline V gene (reference sequence) yields MNHEY for CDR1 and SMNVEV for CDR2. The germline ends are 15 bases apart after V is trimmed by 5 bases and J by 0 bases. The immunoSEQ Assay, a bias-controlled multiplex PCR, was used to amplify TCRbeta CDR3 regions from genomic DNA. In the source study's methods: Nucleated cell counts per sample were estimated from amplification of reference gene primers within the assay. Sequence reads were collapsed and filtered to measure the absolute abundance of every unique TCRbeta CDR3 rearrangement. For each sample, productive Simpson clonality was calculated by taking the square root of Simpson's diversity index across productive rearrangements. TCRdb re-hosts the immuneACCESS table, in-frame sequences only. Its copies lack some clones; in the studies checked, an unresolved V gene accounts for under half of them, and the cause for the rest is not known. For V, J and clone size, that table is used; D and trimming come from the DNA. This sample lists 150,000 to 190,000 clones; 70% to 90% were detected once. Of the sample, less than 10% is held by the ten largest clones.

Comment on this clone: There is no known antigen for this receptor. Per-base quality was not reported, and no clone a single base away is much larger than it.

The sample was peripheral blood. The TCR originated in a woman aged 55-69 years with COVID-19, enrolled during active disease. The V and J segments used are TRBV27 and TRBJ2-3; TRBD2 might be the D gene, on 6 matching bases. Here is the DNA: TGTGCCAGCAGTGGGGGGACTTCCTCTAGCACAGATACGCAGTATTTT. It specifies CASSGGTSSSTDTQYF.